The 15 T cell receptor beta chains given below trace back to one sample, sequenced in a study of blood T cell repertoires in COVID-19. TCRdb's table, derived via immunoSEQ multiplex PCR, lists solely in-frame clones and lacks some. The data hold 400,000 to 450,000 clones, with approximately 90% observed a single time. Sequenced: peripheral blood. The receptors were gathered from a woman in her 40s with COVID-19, enrolled during active disease.

DNA for the CDR3: TGTGCCAGCAGCTTAGGGGGACAGACTAATTCACCCCTCCACTTT. As protein: CASSLGGQTNSPLHF. This rearrangement joins TRBV7-3 to TRBJ1-6; TRBD1 matches at 7 bases. This CDR3 has 15 residues. Germline V gene lookup returns CDR1 SGHTA and CDR2 FQGTGA. Trimming removed 2 bases from V and 6 bases from J; junction bases left unmatched: 4.

V is TRBV5-1 and J is TRBJ1-1; TRBD1 matches 8 bases. V was clipped by 5 bases and J by 0 bases; unmatched bases: 3. This CDR3 spans 14 amino acids. CDR1 and CDR2 (germline): SGHRS, YFSETQ. The CDR3: CASRGTGLNTEAFF. DNA for the CDR3: TGCGCCAGCAGGGGGACAGGCCTGAACACTGAAGCTTTCTTT.

The chain recombines TRBV7-2 with TRBJ2-2; no firm D call. Germline values: CDR1 SGHTA, CDR2 FQGNSA. V was cut by 4 bases and J by 0 bases, with 15 bases left in between. The CDR3 is 17 residues long. The CDR3 nucleotides are TGTGCCAGCAGCTACTTGGTCGACCTAGCGAACACCGGGGAGCTGTTTTTT. Translation gives CASSYLVDLANTGELFF.

The rearrangement links TRBV30 to TRBJ2-2; D is possibly TRBD1 (5 bases). Germline lookup yields CDR1 GTSNPN and CDR2 SVGIG (reference sequence). The V gene lost 0 bases and the J gene lost 6 bases, with 14 bases spanning the gap. The CDR3 spans 15 residues. The chain's CDR3 is CAWSVQGRSAGELFF. In DNA, the CDR3 is TGTGCCTGGAGTGTGCAGGGTAGATCCGCCGGGGAGCTGTTTTTT.

This clone was seen only once. V and J are TRBV19 and TRBJ2-5, with D possibly TRBD1 on 5 matching bases. Germline CDR1 and CDR2: LNHDA and SQIVND (reference sequence). The ends were cut back, 7 bases at V and 3 bases at J, with 12 bases in the middle. The CDR3 is made up of 13 amino acids. The CDR3 spells CASMGQGEETQYF. The CDR3, as DNA: TGTGCCAGTATGGGGCAGGGTGAAGAGACCCAGTACTTC.

This rearrangement joins TRBV28 to TRBJ1-6, with no clear D. CDR1 and CDR2 (germline): MDHEN, SYDVKM. The germline V and J ends were trimmed by 3 bases and 9 bases, with 12 bases remaining between them. CDR3 length equals 14 residues. CDR3 region: CASSFPLAGSPLHF. DNA of the CDR3: TGTGCCAGCAGTTTTCCTTTAGCGGGTTCACCCCTCCACTTT.

This clone was counted a single time. The genes are TRBV28 and TRBJ1-5, with a possible D match to TRBD1 (6 bases). The germline V gene has CDR1 MDHEN and CDR2 SYDVKM. This CDR3 spans 14 amino acids. Trimming stripped 2 bases from V and 5 bases from J, with 10 bases between. CDR3 coding DNA: TGTGCCAGCAGTTTAGGGGGGGCCCATCAGCCCCAGCATTTT. Amino acids: CASSLGGAHQPQHF. The variable domain in full, with the rest retrieved from reference TRBV28 and TRBJ1-5, is DVKVTQSSRYLVKRTGEKVFLECVQDMDHENMFWYRQDPGLGLRLIYFSYDVKMKEKGDIPEGYSVSREKKERFSLILESASTNQTSMYLCASSLGGAHQPQHFGDGTRLSIL.

This clone was counted a single time. The rearrangement joins TRBV19 to TRBJ1-1; 8 nucleotides match TRBD1. The CDR3 loop spans 16 amino acids. From germline, CDR1 is LNHDA and CDR2 SQIVND (reference sequence). V was clipped by 6 bases and J by 0 bases; unmatched bases: 9. This chain's CDR3 is CASRTGDVVVNTEAFF. As DNA, the CDR3 is TGTGCCAGTAGGACAGGGGATGTCGTAGTGAACACTGAAGCTTTCTTT.

The rearrangement links TRBV7-9 to TRBJ1-1; D gene unclear. V lost 0 bases, J lost 1 base, and 9 bases lay in between. Germline V lookup: CDR1 SEHNR, CDR2 FQNEAQ (reference sequence). CDR3 length: 15 amino acids. Here the CDR3 DNA reads TGTGCCAGCAGCTTAGCTAAACCTACGAACACTGAAGCTTTCTTT. Its translation is CASSLAKPTNTEAFF.

This chain joins TRBV4-2 and TRBJ1-4; no clear D. CDR1 and CDR2 (germline): LGHNA, YNFKEQ. With 2 bases removed from V and 8 bases from J, the gap between germline ends came to 21 bases. The CDR3 loop spans 17 amino acids. The CDR3 loop reads CASSQYDTALREEKLFF. The CDR3 nucleotides are TGTGCCAGCAGCCAATATGACACCGCCCTCCGGGAAGAAAAACTGTTTTTT.

With regard to this clone: The sample holds other DNA sequences that translate to the same CDR3. This chain connects TRBV9 to TRBJ1-1, with D possibly being TRBD1 (5 bases). V was pared by 0 bases and J by 1 base, with 7 bases between. Looked up from germline, CDR1 is SGDLS and CDR2 is YYNGEE. The CDR3 runs to 14 residues. The CDR3 nucleotides read TGTGCCAGCAGCGTAGTAGGACAGAACACTGAAGCTTTCTTT. Amino acid sequence: CASSVVGQNTEAFF.

The DNA for the CDR3 is TGTGCCTACGGGGGGGACTCCCGCCACTCTGGAAACACCATATATTTT. It is translated as CAYGGDSRHSGNTIYF. The rearrangement joins TRBV30 to TRBJ1-3, with D tentatively TRBD1 (5 bases). The CDR3 spans 16 residues. Between the trimmed V and J ends, which lost 7 bases and 0 bases, there was a span of 19 bases. Germline values: CDR1 GTSNPN, CDR2 SVGIG (reference sequence).

This clone was observed a single time. The chain couples TRBV7-8 to TRBJ1-1; D gene uncertain. This CDR3 is built from 16 residues. Germline values: CDR1 SGHVS, CDR2 FQNEAQ. Trimming stripped 1 base from V and 5 bases from J, with 17 bases between. In DNA form, the CDR3 reads TGTGCCAGCAGCTTAGGGTCAGCCGGGGTGACGACTGAAGCTTTCTTT. Translation: CASSLGSAGVTTEAFF.

The chain recombines TRBV6-6 with TRBJ1-2; 7 positions match TRBD1. The germline V gene encodes CDR1 MNHNY and CDR2 SVGAGI (reference sequence). After removal of 2 bases from V and 5 bases from J, the junction contained 8 bases not matched to a gene. The CDR3 consists of 15 residues. The chain's CDR3 is CASSYGDSGRYGYTF. CDR3 nucleotides: TGTGCCAGCAGTTACGGGGACAGTGGGAGGTATGGCTACACCTTC.

This clone was observed a handful of times. The chain combines TRBV9 with TRBJ1-2, with a tentative D call TRBD1 (5 bases). Trimming took off 3 bases at V and 3 bases at J, with 15 bases between the two ends. CDR1 and CDR2 (germline): SGDLS, YYNGEE. The CDR3 length is 15 residues. DNA for the CDR3: TGTGCCAGCAGCGATCCGGGGGGGAGTTACTATGGCTACACCTTC. Translated, it gives CASSDPGGSYYGYTF. Filled out from reference TRBV9 and TRBJ1-2, the complete variable domain reads DSGVTQTPKHLITATGQRVTLRCSPRSGDLSVYWYQQSLDQGLQFLIQYYNGEERAKGNILERFSAQQFPDLHSELNLSSLELGDSALYFCASSDPGGSYYGYTFGSGTRLTVV.